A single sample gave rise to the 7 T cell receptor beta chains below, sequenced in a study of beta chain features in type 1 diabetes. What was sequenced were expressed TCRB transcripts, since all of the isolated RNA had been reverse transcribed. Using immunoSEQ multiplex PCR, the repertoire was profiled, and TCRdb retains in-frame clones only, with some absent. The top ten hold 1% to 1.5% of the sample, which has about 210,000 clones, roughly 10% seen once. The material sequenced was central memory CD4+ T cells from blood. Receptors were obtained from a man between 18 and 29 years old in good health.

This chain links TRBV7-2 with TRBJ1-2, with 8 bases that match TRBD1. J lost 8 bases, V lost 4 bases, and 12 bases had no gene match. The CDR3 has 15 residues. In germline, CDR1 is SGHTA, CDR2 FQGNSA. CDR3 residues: CASSSLDRVMGGYTF. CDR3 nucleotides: TGTGCCAGCAGCTCCCTGGACAGGGTAATGGGAGGCTACACCTTC.

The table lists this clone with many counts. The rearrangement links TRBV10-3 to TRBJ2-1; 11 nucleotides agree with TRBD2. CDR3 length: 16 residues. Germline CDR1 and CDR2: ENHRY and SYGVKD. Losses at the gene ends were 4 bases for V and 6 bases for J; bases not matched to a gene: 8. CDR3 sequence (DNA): TGTGCCATCAGTGGCCAGTTGACTAGCGGGACCAATGAGCAGTTCTTC. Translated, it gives CAISGQLTSGTNEQFF.

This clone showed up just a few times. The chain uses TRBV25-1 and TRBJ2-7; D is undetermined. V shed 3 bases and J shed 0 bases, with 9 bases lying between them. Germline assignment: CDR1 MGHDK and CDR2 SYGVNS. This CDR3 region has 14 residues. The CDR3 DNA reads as TGTGCCAGCAGTGACCTAGTCAGCTCCTACGAGCAGTACTTC. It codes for CASSDLVSSYEQYF.

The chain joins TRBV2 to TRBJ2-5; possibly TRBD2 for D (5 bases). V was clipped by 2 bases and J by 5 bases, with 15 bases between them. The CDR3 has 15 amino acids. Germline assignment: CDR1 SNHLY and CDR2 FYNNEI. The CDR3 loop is CASSEQTIGTETQYF. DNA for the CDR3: TGTGCCAGCAGTGAACAGACTATAGGCACCGAGACCCAGTACTTC.

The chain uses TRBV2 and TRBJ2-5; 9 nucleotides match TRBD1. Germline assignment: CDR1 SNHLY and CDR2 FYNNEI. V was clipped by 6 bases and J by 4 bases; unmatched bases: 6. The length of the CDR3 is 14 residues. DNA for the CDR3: TGTGCCAGCAGGGACAGGGGTATGATAGAGACCCAGTACTTC. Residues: CASRDRGMIETQYF. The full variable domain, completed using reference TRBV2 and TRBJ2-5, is EPEVTQTPSHQVTQMGQEVILRCVPISNHLYFYWYRQILGQKVEFLVSFYNNEISEKSEIFDDQFSVERPDGSNFTLKIRSTKLEDSAMYFCASRDRGMIETQYFGPGTRLLVL.

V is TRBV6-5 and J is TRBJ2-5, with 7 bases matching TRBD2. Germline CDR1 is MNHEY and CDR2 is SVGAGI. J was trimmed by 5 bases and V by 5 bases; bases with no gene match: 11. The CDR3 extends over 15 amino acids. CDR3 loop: CASSTGRGLGETQYF. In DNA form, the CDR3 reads TGTGCCAGCAGTACCGGGCGGGGGTTAGGGGAGACCCAGTACTTC.

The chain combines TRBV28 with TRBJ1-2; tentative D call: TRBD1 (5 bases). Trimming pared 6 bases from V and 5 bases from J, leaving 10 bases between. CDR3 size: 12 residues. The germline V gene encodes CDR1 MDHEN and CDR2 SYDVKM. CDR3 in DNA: TGTGCCAGCAGGGGGGAGGGATATGGCTACACCTTC. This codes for CASRGEGYGYTF.